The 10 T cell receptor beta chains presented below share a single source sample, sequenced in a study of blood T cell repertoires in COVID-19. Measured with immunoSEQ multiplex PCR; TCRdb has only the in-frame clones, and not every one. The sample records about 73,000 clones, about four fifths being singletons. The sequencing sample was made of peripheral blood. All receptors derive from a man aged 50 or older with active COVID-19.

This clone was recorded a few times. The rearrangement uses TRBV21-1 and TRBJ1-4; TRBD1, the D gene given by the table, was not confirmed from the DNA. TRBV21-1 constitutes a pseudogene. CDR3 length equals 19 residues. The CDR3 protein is CAPPQGRRDRGATNEKLFF. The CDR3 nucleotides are TGTGCCCCTCCCCAGGGGCGCCGGGACAGGGGTGCAACTAATGAAAAACTGTTTTTT.

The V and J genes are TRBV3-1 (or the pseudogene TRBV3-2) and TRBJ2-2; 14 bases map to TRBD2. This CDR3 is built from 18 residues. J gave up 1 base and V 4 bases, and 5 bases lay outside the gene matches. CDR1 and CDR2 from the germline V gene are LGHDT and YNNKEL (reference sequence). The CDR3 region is CASSLGTSGSKNTGELFF. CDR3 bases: TGTGCCAGCAGCCTCGGGACTAGCGGGAGTAAGAACACCGGGGAGCTGTTTTTT.

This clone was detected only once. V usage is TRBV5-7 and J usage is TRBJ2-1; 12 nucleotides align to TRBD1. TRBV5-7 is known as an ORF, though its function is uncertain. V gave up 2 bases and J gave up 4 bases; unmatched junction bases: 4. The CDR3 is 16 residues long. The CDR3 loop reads CASSFGDRGLYNEQFF. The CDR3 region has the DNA TGTGCCAGCAGCTTTGGGGACAGGGGGCTTTACAATGAGCAGTTCTTC.

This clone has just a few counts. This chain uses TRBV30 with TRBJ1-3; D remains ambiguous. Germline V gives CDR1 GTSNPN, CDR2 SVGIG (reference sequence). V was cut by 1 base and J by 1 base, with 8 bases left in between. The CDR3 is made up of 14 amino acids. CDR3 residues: CAWSAPQSGNTIYF. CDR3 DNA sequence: TGTGCCTGGAGTGCCCCGCAGTCTGGAAACACCATATATTTT.

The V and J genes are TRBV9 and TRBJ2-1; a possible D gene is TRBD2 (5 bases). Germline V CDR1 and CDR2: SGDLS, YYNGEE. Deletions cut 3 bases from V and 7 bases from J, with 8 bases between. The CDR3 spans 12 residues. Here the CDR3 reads CASSATSNEQFF. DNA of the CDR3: TGTGCCAGCAGCGCTACTAGTAATGAGCAGTTCTTC.

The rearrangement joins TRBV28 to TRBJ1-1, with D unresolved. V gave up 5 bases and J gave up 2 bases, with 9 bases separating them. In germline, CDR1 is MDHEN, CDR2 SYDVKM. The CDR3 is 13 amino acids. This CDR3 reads CASSPPVNTEAFF. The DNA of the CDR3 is TGTGCCAGCAGTCCCCCCGTTAACACTGAAGCTTTCTTT.

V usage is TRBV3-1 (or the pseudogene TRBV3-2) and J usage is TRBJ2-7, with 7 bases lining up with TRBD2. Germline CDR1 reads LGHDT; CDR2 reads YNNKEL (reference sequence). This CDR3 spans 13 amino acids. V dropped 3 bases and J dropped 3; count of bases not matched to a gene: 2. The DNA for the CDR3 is TGTGCCAGCAGCCAGCGGGGGTTCTACGAGCAGTACTTC. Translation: CASSQRGFYEQYF.

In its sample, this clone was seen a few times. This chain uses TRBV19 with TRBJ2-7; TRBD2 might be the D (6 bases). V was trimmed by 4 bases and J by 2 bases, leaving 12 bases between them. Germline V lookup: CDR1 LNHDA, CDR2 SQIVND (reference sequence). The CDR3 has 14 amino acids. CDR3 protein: CASSTGVMPYEQYF. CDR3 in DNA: TGTGCCAGTAGTACGGGAGTTATGCCCTACGAGCAGTACTTC.

The CDR3 reads CASRSEGRGNEKLFF. For the CDR3, the DNA is TGTGCCAGCAGGTCAGAGGGCAGGGGAAATGAAAAACTGTTTTTT. The gene calls are TRBV3-1 (or the pseudogene TRBV3-2) and TRBJ1-4; TRBD1 is a possible D gene (6 bases). Germline values: CDR1 LGHDT, CDR2 YNNKEL (reference sequence). CDR3 size: 15 residues. V dropped 6 bases and J dropped 5 bases, with 16 bases sitting between them.

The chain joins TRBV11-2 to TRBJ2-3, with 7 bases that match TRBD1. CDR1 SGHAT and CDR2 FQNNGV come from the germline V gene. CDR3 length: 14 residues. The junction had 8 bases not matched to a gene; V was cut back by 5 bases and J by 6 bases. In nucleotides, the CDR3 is TGTGCCAGCAGCCCGCGGACAGGTATCGATACGCAGTATTTT. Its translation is CASSPRTGIDTQYF. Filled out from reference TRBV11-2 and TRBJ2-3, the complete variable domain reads EAGVAQSPRYKIIEKRQSVAFWCNPISGHATLYWYQQILGQGPKLLIQFQNNGVVDDSQLPKDRFSAERLKGVDSTLKIQPAKLEDSAVYLCASSPRTGIDTQYFGPGTRLTVL.